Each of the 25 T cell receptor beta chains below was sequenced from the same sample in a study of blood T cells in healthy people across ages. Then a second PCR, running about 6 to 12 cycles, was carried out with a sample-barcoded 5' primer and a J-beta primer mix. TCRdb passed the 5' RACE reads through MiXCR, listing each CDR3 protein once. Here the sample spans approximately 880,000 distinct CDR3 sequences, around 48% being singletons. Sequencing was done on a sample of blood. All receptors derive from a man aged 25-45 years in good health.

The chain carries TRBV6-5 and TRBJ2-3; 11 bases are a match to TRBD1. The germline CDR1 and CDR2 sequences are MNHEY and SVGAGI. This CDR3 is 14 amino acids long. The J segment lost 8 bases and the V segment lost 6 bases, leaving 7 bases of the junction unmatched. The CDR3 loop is CASSPGTGGGTQYF. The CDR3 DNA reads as TGTGCCAGCAGCCCCGGGACAGGGGGTGGTACGCAGTATTTT.

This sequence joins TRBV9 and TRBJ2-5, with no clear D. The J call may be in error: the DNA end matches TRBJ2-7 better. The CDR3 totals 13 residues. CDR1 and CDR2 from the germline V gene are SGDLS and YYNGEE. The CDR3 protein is CASSVEPSYEQYF. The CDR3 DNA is TGTGCCAGCAGCGTAGAGCCCTCCTACGAGCAGTACTTC.

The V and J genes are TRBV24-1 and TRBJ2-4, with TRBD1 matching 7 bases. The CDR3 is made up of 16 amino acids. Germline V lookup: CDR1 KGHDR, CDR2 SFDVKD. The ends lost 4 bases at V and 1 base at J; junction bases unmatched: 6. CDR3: CATSDGDSSAKNIQYF. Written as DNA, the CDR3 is TGTGCCACCAGTGACGGGGACAGTTCGGCCAAAAACATTCAGTACTTC.

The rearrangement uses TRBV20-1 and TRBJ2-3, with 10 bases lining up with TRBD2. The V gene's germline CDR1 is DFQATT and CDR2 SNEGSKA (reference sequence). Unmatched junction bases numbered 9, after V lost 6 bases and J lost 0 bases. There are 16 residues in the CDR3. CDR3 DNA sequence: TGCAGTGCCCTGCTAGCGGGGGCGCGGAGCACAGATACGCAGTATTTT. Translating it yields CSALLAGARSTDTQYF.

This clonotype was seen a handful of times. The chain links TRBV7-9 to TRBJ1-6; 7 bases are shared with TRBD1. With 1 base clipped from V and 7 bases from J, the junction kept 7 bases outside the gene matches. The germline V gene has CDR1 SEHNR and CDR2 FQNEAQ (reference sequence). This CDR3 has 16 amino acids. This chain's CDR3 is CASSLGGQGGNSPLHF. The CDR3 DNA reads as TGTGCCAGCAGCTTAGGCGGCCAGGGGGGCAATTCACCCCTCCACTTT. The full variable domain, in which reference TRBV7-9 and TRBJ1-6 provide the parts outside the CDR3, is DTGVSQNPRHKITKRGQNVTFRCDPISEHNRLYWYRQTLGQGPEFLTYFQNEAQLEKSRLLSDRFSAERPKGSFSTLEIQRTEQGDSAMYLCASSLGGQGGNSPLHFGNGTRLTVT.

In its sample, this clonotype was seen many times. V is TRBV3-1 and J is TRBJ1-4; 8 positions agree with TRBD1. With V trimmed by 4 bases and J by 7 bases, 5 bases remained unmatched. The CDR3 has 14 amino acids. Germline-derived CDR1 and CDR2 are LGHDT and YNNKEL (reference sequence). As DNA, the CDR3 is TGTGCCAGCAGCCCTCGACAGGGGCGTGAAAAACTGTTTTTT. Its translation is CASSPRQGREKLFF. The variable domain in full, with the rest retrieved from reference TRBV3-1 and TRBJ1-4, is DTAVSQTPKYLVTQMGNDKSIKCEQNLGHDTMYWYKQDSKKFLKIMFSYNNKELIINETVPNRFSPKSPDKAHLNLHINSLELGDSAVYFCASSPRQGREKLFFGSGTQLSVL.

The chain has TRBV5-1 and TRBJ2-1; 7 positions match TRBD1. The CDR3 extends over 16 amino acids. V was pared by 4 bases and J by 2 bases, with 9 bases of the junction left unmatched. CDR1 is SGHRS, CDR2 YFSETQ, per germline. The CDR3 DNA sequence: TGCGCCAGCAGCATCTGGGACAGTGGGACCTACAATGAGCAGTTCTTC. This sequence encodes CASSIWDSGTYNEQFF. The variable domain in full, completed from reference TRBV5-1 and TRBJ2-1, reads KAGVTQTPRYLIKTRGQQVTLSCSPISGHRSVSWYQQTPGQGLQFLFEYFSETQRNKGNFPGRFSGRQFSNSRSEMNVSTLELGDSALYLCASSIWDSGTYNEQFFGPGTRLTVL.

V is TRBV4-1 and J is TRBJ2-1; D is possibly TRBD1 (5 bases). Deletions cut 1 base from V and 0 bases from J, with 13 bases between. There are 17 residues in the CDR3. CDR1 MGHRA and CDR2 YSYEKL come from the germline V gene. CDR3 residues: CASSQVRGKVSYNEQFF. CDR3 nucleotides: TGCGCCAGCAGCCAAGTTAGGGGCAAGGTCTCCTACAATGAGCAGTTCTTC.

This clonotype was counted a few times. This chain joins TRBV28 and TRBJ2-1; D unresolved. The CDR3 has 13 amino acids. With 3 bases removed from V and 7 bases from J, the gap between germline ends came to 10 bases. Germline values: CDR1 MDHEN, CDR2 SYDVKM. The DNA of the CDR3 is TGTGCCAGCAGTTTCGGGCAGATTAATGAGCAGTTCTTC. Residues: CASSFGQINEQFF.

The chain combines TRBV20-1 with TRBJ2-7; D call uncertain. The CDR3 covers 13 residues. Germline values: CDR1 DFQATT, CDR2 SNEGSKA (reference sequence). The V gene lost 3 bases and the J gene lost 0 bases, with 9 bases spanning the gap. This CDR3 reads CSASPVTSYEQYF. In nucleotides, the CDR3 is TGCAGTGCTAGTCCTGTTACCTCCTACGAGCAGTACTTC.

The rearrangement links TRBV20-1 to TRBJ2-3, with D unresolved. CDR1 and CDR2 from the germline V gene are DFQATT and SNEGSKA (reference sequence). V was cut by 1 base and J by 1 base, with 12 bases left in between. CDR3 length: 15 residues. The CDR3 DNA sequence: TGCAGTGCTAGAGGACAAAGGGCCGGCACAGATACGCAGTATTTT. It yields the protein CSARGQRAGTDTQYF.

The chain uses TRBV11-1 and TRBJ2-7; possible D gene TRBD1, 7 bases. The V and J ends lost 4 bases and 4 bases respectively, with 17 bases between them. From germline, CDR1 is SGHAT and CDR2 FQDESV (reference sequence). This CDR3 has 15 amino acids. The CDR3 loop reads CASSSQGVGRYEQYF. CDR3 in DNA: TGTGCCAGCAGCTCCCAGGGGGTCGGGAGATACGAGCAGTACTTC.

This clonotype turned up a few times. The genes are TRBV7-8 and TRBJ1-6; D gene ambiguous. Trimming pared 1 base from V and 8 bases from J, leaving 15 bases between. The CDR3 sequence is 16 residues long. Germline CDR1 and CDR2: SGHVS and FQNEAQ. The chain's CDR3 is CASSLDPPGGYSPLHF. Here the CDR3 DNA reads TGTGCCAGCAGCTTAGACCCCCCGGGAGGTTATTCACCCCTCCACTTT.

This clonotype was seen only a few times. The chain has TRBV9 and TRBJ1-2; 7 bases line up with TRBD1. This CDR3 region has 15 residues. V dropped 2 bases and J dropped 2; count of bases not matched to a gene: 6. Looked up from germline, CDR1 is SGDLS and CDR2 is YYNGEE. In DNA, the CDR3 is TGTGCCAGCAGCGTTGGCGACAGGGCCAACTATGGCTACACCTTC. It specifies CASSVGDRANYGYTF.

The CDR3 nucleotides are TGTGCCAGCAGCCAAGGACAGCTTAGCAATCAGCCCCAGCATTTT. This sequence encodes CASSQGQLSNQPQHF. The chain recombines TRBV4-2 with TRBJ1-5, with D possibly being TRBD1 (5 bases). V lost 1 base and J lost 0, with 7 bases in between. The CDR3 is 15 amino acids. In germline, CDR1 is LGHNA, CDR2 YNFKEQ.

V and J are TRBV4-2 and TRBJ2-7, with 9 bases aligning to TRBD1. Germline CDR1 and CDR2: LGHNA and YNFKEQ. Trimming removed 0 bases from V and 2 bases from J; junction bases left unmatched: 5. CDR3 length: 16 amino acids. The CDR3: CASSQDLGQGPYEQYF. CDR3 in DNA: TGTGCCAGCAGCCAAGATTTGGGACAGGGCCCCTACGAGCAGTACTTC.

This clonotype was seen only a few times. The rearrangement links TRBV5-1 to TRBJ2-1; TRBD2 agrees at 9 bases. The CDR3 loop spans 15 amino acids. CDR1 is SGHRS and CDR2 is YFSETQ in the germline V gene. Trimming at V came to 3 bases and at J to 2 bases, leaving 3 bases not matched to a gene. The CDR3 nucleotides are TGCGCCAGCAGCTCTAGCGGGGTCGCCTACAATGAGCAGTTCTTC. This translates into CASSSSGVAYNEQFF. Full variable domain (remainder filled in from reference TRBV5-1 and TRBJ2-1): KAGVTQTPRYLIKTRGQQVTLSCSPISGHRSVSWYQQTPGQGLQFLFEYFSETQRNKGNFPGRFSGRQFSNSRSEMNVSTLELGDSALYLCASSSSGVAYNEQFFGPGTRLTVL.

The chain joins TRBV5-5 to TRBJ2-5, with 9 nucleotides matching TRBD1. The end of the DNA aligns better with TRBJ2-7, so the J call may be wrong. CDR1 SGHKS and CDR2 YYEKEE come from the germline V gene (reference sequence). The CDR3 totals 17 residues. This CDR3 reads CASSLEGGKQGAYEQYF. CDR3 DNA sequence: TGTGCCAGCAGCTTGGAAGGGGGAAAACAGGGGGCTTACGAGCAGTACTTC.

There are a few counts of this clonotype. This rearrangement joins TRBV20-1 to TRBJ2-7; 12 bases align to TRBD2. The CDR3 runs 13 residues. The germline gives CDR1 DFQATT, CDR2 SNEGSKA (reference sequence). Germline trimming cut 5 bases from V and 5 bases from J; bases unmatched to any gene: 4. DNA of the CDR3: TGCAGTGCTGCAGGACTAGCGGGGAACGAGCAGTACTTC. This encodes CSAAGLAGNEQYF.

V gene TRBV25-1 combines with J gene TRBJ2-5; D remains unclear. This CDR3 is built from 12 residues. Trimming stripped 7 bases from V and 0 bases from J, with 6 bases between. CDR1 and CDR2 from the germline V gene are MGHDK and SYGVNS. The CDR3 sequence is CASMGHQETQYF. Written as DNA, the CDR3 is TGTGCCAGCATGGGCCACCAAGAGACCCAGTACTTC.

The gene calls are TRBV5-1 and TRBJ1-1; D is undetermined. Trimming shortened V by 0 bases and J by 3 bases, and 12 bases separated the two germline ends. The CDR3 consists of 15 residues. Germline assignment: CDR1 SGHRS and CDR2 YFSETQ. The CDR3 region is CASSLVVGSDTEAFF. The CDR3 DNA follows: TGCGCCAGCAGCTTGGTCGTTGGATCCGACACTGAAGCTTTCTTT.

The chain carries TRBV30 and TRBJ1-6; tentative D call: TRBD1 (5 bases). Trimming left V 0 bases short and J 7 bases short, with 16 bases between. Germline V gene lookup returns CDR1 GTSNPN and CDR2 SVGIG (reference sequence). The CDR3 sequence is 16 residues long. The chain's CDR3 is CAWSVRTGTDNSPLHF. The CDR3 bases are TGTGCCTGGAGTGTCCGAACCGGGACGGACAATTCACCCCTCCACTTT.

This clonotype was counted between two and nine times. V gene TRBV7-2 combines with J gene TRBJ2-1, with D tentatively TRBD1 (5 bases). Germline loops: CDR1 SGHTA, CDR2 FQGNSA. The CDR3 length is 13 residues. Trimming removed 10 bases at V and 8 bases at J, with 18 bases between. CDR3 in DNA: TGTGCCACCTTTAACGCAGGGTCCCATGAGCAGTTCTTC. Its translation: CATFNAGSHEQFF.

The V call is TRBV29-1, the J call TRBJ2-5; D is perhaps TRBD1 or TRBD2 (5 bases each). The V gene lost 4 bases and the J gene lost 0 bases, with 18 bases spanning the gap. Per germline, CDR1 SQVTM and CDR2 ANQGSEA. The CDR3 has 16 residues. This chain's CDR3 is CSVGLVGWGYQETQYF. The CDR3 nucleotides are TGCAGCGTTGGTCTGGTGGGGTGGGGGTACCAAGAGACCCAGTACTTC.

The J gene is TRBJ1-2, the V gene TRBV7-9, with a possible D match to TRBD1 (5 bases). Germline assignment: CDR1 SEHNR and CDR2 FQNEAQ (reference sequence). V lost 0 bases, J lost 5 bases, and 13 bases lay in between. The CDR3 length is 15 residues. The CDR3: CASSLAAFTGYGYTF. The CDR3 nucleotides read TGTGCCAGCAGCTTAGCAGCCTTTACAGGTTATGGCTACACCTTC.